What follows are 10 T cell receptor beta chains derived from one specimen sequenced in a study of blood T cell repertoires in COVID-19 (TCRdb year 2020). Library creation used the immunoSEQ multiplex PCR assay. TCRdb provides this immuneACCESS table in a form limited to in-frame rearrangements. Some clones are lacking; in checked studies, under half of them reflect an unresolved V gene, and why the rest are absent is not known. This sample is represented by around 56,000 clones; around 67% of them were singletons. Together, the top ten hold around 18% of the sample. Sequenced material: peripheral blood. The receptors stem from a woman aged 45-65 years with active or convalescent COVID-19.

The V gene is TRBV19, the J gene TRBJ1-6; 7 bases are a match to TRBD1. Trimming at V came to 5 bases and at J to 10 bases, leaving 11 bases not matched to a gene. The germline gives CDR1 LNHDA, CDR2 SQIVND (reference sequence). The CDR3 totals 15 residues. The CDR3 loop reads CASSFRDRGRSPLHF. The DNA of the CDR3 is TGTGCCAGTAGTTTCCGGGACAGAGGACGATCACCCCTCCACTTT.

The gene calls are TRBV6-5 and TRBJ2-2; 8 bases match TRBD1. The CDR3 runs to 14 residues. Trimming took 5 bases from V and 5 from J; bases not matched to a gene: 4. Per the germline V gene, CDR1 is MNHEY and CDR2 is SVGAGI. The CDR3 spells CASSQGARTGELFF. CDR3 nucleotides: TGTGCCAGCAGTCAGGGGGCGCGGACCGGGGAGCTGTTTTTT.

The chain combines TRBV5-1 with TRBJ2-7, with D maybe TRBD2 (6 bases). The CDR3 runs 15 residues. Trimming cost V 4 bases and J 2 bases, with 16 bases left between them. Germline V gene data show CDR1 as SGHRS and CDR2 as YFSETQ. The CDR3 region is CASSPWGESAYEQYF. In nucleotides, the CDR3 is TGCGCCAGCAGCCCTTGGGGGGAGAGCGCCTACGAGCAGTACTTC.

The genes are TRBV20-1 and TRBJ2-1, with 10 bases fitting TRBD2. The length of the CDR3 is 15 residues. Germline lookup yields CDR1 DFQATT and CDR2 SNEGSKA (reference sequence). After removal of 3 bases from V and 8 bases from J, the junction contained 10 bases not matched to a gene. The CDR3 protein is CSASPLAGRTDEQFF. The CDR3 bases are TGCAGTGCTAGTCCACTAGCGGGAAGGACGGATGAGCAGTTCTTC.

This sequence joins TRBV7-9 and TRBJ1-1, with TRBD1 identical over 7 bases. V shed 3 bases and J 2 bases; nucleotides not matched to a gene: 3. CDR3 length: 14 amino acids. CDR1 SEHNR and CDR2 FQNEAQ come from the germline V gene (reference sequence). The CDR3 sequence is CASSLGQTNTEAFF. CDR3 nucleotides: TGTGCCAGCAGCTTGGGACAGACAAACACTGAAGCTTTCTTT.

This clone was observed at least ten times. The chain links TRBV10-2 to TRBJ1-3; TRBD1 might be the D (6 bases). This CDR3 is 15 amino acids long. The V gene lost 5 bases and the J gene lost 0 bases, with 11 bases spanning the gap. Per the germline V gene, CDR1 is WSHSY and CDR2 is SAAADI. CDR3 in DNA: TGCGCCAGCAGTTCCCGGGACACCTCTGGAAACACCATATATTTT. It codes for CASSSRDTSGNTIYF.

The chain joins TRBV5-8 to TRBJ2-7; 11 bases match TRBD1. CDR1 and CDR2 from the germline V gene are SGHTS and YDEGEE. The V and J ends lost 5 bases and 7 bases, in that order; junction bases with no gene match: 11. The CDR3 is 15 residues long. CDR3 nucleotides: TGTGCCAGCAGACCCGTGGACAGGGGGCGCCGTGAGCAGTACTTC. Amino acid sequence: CASRPVDRGRREQYF.

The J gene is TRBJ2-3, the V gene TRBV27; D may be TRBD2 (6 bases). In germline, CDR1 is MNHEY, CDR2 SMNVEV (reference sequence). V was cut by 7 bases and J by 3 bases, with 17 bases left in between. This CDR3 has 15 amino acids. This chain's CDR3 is CASKSGKRVTDTQYF. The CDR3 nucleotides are TGTGCCAGCAAATCGGGGAAGCGGGTTACAGATACGCAGTATTTT.

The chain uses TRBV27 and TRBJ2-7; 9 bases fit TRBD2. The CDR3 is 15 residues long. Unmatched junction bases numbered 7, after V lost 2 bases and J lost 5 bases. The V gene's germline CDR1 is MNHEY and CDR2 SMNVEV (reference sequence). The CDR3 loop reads CASSLMAGGPNEQYF. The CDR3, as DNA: TGTGCCAGCAGTTTAATGGCGGGAGGGCCGAACGAGCAGTACTTC.

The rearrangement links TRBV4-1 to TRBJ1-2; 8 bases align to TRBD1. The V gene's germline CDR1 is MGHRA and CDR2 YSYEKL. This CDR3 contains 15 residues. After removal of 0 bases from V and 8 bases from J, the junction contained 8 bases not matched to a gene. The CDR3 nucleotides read TGCGCCAGCAGCCAAGATCCAGGGGGCCCAAGGGGCTACACCTTC. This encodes CASSQDPGGPRGYTF.